This T cell receptor beta chain was recorded in a study of cytomegalovirus exposure and HLA in healthy donors. V lost 0 bases, J lost 6 bases, and 5 bases stayed unmatched. Germline V gives CDR1 PRHDT, CDR2 FYEKMQ (reference sequence). This CDR3 comprises 15 residues. Researchers ran the PCR with 60 Vbeta and 13 Jbeta primers. Method: immunoSEQ multiplex PCR; TCRdb's copy keeps in-frame clones and lacks some. The sample lists 130,000 or so clones, about 8.5% occurring once. This clone was seen more than once but under ten times. The antigen remains undetermined. Study findings and constraints: Fewer N-insertions than the roughly 700-donor mean were reportedly shown by an Asian-associated ancestry cluster in a later analysis. Certain indistinguishable V segments, among them TRBV6-2 and TRBV6-3, were excluded.

V is TRBV13 and J is TRBJ2-1; TRBD2 matches 7 bases. Material for sequencing was PBMCs. The sequence came from a man in his forties in good health and CMV-seronegative. CDR3 loop: CASSLGGLAVNEQFF. CDR3 sequence (DNA): TGTGCCAGCAGCTTAGGAGGTCTAGCGGTCAATGAGCAGTTCTTC.